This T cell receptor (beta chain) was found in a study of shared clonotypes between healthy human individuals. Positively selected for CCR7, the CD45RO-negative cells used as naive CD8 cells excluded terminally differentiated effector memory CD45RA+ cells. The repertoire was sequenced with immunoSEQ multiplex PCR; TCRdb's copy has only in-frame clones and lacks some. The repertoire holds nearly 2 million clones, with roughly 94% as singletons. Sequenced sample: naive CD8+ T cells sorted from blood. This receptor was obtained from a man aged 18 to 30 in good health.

The CDR3 sequence is CASKPGNTGELFF. CDR3 nucleotides: TGTGCCAGCAAGCCGGGGAACACCGGGGAGCTGTTTTTT. The V and J genes are TRBV5-6 and TRBJ2-2; no reliable D call. Germline assignment: CDR1 SGHDT and CDR2 YYEEEE. The CDR3 length is 13 residues. V lost 6 bases to trimming and J lost 1 base, with 7 bases between them.